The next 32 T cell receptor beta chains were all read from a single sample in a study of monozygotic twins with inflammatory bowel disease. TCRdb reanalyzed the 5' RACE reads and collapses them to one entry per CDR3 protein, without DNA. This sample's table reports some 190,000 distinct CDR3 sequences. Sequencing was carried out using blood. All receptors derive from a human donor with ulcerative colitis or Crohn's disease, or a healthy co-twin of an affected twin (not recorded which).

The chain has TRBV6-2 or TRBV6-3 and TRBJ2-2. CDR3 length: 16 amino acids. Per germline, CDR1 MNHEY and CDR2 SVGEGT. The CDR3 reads CASSYPGLTRTGELFF.

CDR3 protein: CASSKGDLTYEQYF. The chain has TRBV6-2 or TRBV6-3 and TRBJ2-7; TCRdb indicates TRBD2, and absent DNA this call remains unverified. Germline values: CDR1 MNHEY, CDR2 SVGEGT. The CDR3 length is 14 residues.

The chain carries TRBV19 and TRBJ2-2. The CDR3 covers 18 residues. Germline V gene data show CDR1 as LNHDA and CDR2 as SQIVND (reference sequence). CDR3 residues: CASSPWVPNRPNTGELFF.

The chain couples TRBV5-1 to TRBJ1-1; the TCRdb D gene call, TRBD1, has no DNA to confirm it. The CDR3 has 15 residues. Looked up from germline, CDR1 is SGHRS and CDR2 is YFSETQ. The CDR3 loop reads CASSTSTGKDTEAFF.

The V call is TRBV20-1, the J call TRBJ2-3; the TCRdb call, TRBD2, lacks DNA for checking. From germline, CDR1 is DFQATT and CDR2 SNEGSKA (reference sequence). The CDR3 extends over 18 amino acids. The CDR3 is CSARALAGGPHEHSTQYF.

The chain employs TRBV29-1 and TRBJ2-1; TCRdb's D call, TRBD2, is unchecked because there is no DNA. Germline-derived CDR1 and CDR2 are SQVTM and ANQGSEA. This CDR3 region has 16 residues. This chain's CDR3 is CSVVELAGASGNEQFF.

The CDR3 sequence is CASSGLQYTGELFF. The J gene is TRBJ2-2, the V gene TRBV9. Germline V gives CDR1 SGDLS, CDR2 YYNGEE. CDR3 length: 14 amino acids.

The CDR3 spells CASSRLDGWSTEAFF. The chain uses TRBV6-1 and TRBJ1-1. Germline V gives CDR1 MNHNS, CDR2 SASEGT. This CDR3 comprises 15 residues.

The chain's CDR3 is CATTVFGELFF. The chain couples TRBV6-2 or TRBV6-3 to TRBJ2-2. This CDR3 is 11 amino acids long. The germline V gene encodes CDR1 MNHEY and CDR2 SVGEGT.

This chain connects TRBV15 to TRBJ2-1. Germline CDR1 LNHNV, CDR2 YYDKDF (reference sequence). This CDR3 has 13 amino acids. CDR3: CATSRDRGNEQFF. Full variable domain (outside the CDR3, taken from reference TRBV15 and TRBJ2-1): DAMVIQNPRYQVTQFGKPVTLSCSQTLNHNVMYWYQQKSSQAPKLLFHYYDKDFNNEADTPDNFQSRRPNTSFCFLDIRSPGLGDTAMYLCATSRDRGNEQFFGPGTRLTVL.

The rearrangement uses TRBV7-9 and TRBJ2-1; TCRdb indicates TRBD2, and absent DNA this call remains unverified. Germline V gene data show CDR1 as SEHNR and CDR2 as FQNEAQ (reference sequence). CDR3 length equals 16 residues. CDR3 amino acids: CASTISSGSAYNEQFF.

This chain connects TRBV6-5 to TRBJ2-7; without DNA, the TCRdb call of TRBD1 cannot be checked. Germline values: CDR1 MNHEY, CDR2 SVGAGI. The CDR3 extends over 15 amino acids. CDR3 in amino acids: CASSYVGQGSDEQYF.

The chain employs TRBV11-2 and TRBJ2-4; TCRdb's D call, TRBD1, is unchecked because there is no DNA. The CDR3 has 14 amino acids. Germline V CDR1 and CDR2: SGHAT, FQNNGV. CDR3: CDSLTGTAKNIQYF.

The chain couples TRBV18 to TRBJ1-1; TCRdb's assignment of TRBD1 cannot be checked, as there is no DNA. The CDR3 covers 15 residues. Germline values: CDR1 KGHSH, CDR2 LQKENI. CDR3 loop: CASSPVGGLNTEAFF.

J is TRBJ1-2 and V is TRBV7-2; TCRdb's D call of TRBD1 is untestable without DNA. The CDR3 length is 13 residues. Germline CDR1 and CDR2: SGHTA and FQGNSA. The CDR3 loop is CASSTGTGPPYTF.

CDR3 sequence: CASSQNSPGAMGSYTF. This chain joins TRBV2 and TRBJ1-2; the D gene TCRdb calls, TRBD1, cannot be checked with no DNA. From germline, CDR1 is SNHLY and CDR2 FYNNEI. The CDR3 is 16 residues long.

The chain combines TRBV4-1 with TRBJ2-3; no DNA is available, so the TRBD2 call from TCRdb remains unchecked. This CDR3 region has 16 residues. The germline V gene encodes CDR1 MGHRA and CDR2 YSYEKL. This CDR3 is CASSQVTSGGSDTQYF.

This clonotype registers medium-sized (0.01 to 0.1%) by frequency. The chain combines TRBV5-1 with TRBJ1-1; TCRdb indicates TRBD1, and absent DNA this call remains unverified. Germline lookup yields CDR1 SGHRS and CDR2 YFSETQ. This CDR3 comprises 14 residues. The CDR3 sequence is CASSSGTPSTEAFF.

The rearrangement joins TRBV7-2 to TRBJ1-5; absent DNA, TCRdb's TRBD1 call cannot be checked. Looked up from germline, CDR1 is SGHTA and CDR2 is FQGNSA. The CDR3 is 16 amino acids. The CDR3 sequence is CASSLVGGRQGQPQHF.

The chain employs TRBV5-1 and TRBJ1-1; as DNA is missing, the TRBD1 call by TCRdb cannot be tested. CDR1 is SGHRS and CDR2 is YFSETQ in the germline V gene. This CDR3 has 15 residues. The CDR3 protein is CASSLGGLTGPEAFF. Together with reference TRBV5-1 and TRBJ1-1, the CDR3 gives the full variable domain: KAGVTQTPRYLIKTRGQQVTLSCSPISGHRSVSWYQQTPGQGLQFLFEYFSETQRNKGNFPGRFSGRQFSNSRSEMNVSTLELGDSALYLCASSLGGLTGPEAFFGQGTRLTVV.

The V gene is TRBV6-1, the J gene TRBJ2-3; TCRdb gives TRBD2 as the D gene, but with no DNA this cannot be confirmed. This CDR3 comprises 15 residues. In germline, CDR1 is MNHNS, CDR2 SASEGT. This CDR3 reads CASSTRLAGRDTQYF.

The CDR3: CASSPAGGWDEQFF. The V and J genes are TRBV5-1 and TRBJ2-1; TCRdb outputs TRBD2, but without DNA this stays unchecked. Germline CDR1 reads SGHRS; CDR2 reads YFSETQ. The CDR3 consists of 14 residues.

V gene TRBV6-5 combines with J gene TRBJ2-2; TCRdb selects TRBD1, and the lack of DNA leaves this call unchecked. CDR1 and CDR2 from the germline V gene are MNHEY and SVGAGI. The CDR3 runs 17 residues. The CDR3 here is CASSYSPPDRPTGELFF.

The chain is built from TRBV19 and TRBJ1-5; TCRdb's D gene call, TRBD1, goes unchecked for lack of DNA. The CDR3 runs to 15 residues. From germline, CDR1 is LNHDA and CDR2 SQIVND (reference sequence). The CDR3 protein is CASSPSRGLYQPQHF. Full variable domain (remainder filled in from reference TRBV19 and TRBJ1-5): DGGITQSPKYLFRKEGQNVTLSCEQNLNHDAMYWYRQDPGQGLRLIYYSQIVNDFQKGDIAEGYSVSREKKESFPLTVTSAQKNPTAFYLCASSPSRGLYQPQHFGDGTRLSIL.

CDR3 loop: CASSIRDFTDTQYF. This rearrangement joins TRBV13 to TRBJ2-3; TCRdb's D call, TRBD2, is unchecked because there is no DNA. The length of the CDR3 is 14 residues. Germline CDR1 reads PRHDT; CDR2 reads FYEKMQ (reference sequence).

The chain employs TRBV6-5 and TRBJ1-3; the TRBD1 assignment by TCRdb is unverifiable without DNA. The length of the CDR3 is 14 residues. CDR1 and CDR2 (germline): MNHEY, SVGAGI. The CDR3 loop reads CASSSRTPGNTIYF.

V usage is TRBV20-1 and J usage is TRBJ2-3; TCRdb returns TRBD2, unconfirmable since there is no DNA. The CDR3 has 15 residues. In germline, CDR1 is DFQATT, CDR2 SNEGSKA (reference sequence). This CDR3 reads CSAPPAGLLTDTQYF.

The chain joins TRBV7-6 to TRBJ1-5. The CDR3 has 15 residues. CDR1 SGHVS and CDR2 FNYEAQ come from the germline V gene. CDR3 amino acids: CASSLESQRGPPQHF.

This CDR3 is CSVQEGVTNQPQHF. The J gene is TRBJ1-5, the V gene TRBV29-1; TCRdb's D call of TRBD1 is untestable without DNA. Germline V CDR1 and CDR2: SQVTM, ANQGSEA. This CDR3 contains 14 residues.

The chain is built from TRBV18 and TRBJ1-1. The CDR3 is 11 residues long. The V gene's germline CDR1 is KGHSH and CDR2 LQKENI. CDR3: CASSPGTEAFF.

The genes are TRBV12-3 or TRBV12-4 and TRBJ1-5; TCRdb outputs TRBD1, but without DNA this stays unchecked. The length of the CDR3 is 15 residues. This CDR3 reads CASSLEGAINQPQHF.

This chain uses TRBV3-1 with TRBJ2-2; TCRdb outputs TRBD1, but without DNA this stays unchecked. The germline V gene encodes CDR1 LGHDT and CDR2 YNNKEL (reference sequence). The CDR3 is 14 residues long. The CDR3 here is CASSTRPNTGELFF. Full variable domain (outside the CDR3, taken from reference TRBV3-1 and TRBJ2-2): DTAVSQTPKYLVTQMGNDKSIKCEQNLGHDTMYWYKQDSKKFLKIMFSYNNKELIINETVPNRFSPKSPDKAHLNLHINSLELGDSAVYFCASSTRPNTGELFFGEGSRLTVL.